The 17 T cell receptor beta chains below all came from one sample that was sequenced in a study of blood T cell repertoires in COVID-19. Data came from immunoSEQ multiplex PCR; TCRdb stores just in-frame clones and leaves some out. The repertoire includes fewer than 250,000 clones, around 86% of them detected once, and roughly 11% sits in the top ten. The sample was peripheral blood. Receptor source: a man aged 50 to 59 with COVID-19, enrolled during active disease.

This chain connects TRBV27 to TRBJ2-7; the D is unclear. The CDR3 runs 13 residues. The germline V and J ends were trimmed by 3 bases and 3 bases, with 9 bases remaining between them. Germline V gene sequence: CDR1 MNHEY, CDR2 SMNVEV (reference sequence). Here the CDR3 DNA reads TGTGCCAGCAGTTTTGGCTTTCACTACGAGCAGTACTTC. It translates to CASSFGFHYEQYF.

CDR3 nucleotides: TGTGCCAGCAGCGAGACAGGGGAGTTGTATGAGACCCAGTACTTC. As protein: CASSETGELYETQYF. The chain carries TRBV9 and TRBJ2-5; 8 bases agree with TRBD1. J was trimmed by 5 bases and V by 3 bases; bases with no gene match: 9. The CDR3 is 15 amino acids. CDR1 and CDR2 (germline): SGDLS, YYNGEE. The whole variable domain, filled in from reference TRBV9 and TRBJ2-5, reads DSGVTQTPKHLITATGQRVTLRCSPRSGDLSVYWYQQSLDQGLQFLIQYYNGEERAKGNILERFSAQQFPDLHSELNLSSLELGDSALYFCASSETGELYETQYFGPGTRLLVL.

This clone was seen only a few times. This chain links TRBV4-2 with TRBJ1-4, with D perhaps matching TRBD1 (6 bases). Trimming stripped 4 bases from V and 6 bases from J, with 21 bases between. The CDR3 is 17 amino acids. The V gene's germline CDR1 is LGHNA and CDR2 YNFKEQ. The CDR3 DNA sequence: TGTGCCAGCAGCCGACAAGGTGGTCGGGACAATCATGAAAAACTGTTTTTT. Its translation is CASSRQGGRDNHEKLFF.

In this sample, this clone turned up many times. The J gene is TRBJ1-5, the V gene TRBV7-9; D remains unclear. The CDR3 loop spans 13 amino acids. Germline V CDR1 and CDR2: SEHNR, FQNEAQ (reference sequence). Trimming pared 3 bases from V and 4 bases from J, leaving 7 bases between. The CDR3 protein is CASSFEGNQPQHF. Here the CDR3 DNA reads TGTGCCAGCAGCTTCGAGGGAAATCAGCCCCAGCATTTT.

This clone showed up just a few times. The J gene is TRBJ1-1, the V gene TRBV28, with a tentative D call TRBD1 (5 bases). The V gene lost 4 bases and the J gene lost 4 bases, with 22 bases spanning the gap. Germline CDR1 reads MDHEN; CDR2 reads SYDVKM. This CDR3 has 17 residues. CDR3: CASSSPGRGGVFTEAFF. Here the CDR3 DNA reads TGTGCCAGCAGTTCCCCGGGTAGGGGCGGGGTTTTCACTGAAGCTTTCTTT.

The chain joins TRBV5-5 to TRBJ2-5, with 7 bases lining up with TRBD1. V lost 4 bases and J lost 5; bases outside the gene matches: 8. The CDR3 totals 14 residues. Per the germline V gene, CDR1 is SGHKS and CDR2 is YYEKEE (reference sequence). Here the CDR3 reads CASSPGQTGETQYF. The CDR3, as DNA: TGTGCCAGCAGCCCGGGACAGACTGGGGAGACCCAGTACTTC.

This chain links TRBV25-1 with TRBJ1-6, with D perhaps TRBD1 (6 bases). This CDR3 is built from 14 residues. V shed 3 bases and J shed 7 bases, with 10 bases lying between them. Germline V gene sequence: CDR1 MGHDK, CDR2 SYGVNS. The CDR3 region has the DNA TGTGCCAGCAGTGATCGGGGGGCCAATTCACCCCTCCACTTT. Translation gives CASSDRGANSPLHF.

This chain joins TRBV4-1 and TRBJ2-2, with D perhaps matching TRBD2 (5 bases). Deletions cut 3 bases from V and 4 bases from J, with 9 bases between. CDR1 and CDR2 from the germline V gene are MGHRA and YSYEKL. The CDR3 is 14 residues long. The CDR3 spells CASSQVARTGELFF. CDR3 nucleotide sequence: TGCGCCAGCAGCCAGGTAGCGCGCACCGGGGAGCTGTTTTTT.

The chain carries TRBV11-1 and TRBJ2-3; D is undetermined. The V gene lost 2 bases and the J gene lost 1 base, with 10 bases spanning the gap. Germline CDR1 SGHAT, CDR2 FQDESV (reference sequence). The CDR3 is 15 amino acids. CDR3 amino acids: CASSLRPTGTDTQYF. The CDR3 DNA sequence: TGTGCCAGCAGCTTACGGCCTACAGGCACAGATACGCAGTATTTT. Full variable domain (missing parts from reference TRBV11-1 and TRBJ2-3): EAEVAQSPRYKITEKSQAVAFWCDPISGHATLYWYRQILGQGPELLVQFQDESVVDDSQLPKDRFSAERLKGVDSTLKIQPAELGDSAMYLCASSLRPTGTDTQYFGPGTRLTVL.

CDR3 sequence (DNA): TGTGCCAGCAGCTCGGAAATTAGCCGGAACAATGAGCAGTTCTTC. Its translation: CASSSEISRNNEQFF. The chain carries TRBV5-6 and TRBJ2-1; unclear D gene. There are 15 residues in the CDR3. CDR1 and CDR2 from the germline V gene are SGHDT and YYEEEE. Trimming pared 3 bases from V and 5 bases from J, leaving 15 bases between.

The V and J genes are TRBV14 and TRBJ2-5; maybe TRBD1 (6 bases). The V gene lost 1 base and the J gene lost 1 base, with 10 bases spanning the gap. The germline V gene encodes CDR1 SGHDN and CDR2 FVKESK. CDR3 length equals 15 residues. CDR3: CASSQVGAIQETQYF. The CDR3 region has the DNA TGTGCCAGCAGCCAAGTGGGGGCGATCCAAGAGACCCAGTACTTC. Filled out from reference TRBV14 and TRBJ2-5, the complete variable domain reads EAGVTQFPSHSVIEKGQTVTLRCDPISGHDNLYWYRRVMGKEIKFLLHFVKESKQDESGMPNNRFLAERTGGTYSTLKVQPAELEDSGVYFCASSQVGAIQETQYFGPGTRLLVL.

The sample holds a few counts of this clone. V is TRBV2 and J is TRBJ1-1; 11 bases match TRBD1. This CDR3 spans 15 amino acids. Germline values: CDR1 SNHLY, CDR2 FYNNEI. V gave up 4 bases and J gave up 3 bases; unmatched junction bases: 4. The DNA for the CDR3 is TGTGCCAGCAGTGGGACAGGGGGCACGGACACTGAAGCTTTCTTT. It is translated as CASSGTGGTDTEAFF.

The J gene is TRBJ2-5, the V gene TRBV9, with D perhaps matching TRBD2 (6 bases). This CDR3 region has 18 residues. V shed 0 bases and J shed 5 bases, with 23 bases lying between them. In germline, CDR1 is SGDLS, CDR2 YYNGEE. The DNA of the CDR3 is TGTGCCAGCAGCGTAGCCGGCGGAGGGGCCCCCAATGACGAGACCCAGTACTTC. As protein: CASSVAGGGAPNDETQYF.

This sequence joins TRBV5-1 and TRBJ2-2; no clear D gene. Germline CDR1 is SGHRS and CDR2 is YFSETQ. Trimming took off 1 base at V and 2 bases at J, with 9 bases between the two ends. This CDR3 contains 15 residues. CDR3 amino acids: CASSLSRLNTGELFF. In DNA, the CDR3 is TGCGCCAGCAGCTTGTCGAGGCTTAACACCGGGGAGCTGTTTTTT.

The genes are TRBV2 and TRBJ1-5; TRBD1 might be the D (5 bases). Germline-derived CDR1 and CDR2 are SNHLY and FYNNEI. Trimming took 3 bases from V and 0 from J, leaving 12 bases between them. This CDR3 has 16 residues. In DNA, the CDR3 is TGTGCCAGCAGTGACGTCGGGGGATTTAGCAATCAGCCCCAGCATTTT. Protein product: CASSDVGGFSNQPQHF. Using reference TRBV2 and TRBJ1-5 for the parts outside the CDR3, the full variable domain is EPEVTQTPSHQVTQMGQEVILRCVPISNHLYFYWYRQILGQKVEFLVSFYNNEISEKSEIFDDQFSVERPDGSNFTLKIRSTKLEDSAMYFCASSDVGGFSNQPQHFGDGTRLSIL.

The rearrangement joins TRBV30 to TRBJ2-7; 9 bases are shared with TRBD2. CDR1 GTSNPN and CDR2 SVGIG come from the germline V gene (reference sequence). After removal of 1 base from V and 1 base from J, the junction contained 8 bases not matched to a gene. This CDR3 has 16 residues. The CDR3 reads CAWSGVRTSVSYEQYF. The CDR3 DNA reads TGTGCCTGGAGTGGAGTTAGGACTAGCGTGTCCTACGAGCAGTACTTC.

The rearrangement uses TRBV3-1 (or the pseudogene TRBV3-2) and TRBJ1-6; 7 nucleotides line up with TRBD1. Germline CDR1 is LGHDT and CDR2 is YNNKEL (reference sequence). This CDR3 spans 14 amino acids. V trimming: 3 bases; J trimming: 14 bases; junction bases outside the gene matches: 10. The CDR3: CASSQGQLIPALHF. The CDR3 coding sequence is TGTGCCAGCAGCCAGGGACAGTTGATTCCGGCCCTCCACTTT.